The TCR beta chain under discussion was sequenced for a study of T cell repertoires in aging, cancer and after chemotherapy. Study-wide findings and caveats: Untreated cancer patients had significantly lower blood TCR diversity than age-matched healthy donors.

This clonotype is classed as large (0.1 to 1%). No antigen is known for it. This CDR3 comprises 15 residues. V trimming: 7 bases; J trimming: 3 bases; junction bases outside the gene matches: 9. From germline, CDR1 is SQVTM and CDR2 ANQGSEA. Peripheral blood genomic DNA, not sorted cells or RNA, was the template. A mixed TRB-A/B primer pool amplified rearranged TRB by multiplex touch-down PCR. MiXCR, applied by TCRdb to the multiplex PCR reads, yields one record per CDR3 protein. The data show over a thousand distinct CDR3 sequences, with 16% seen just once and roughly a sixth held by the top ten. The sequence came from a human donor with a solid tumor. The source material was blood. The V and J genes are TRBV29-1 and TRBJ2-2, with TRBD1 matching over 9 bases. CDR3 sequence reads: CSAVQGATDTGELFF. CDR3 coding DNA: TGCAGCGCTGTACAGGGGGCAACGGACACCGGGGAGCTGTTTTTT.